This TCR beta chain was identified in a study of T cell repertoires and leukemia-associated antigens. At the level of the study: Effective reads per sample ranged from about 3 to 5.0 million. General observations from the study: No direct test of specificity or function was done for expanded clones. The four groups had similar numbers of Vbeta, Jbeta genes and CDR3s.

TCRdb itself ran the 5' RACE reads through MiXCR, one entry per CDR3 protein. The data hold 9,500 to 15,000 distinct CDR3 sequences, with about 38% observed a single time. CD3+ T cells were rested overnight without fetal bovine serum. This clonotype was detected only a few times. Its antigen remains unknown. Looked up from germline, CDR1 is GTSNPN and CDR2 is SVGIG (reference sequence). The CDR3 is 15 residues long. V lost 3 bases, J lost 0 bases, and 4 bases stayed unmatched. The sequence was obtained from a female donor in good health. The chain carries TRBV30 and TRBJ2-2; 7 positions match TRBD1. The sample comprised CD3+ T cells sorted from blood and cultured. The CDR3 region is CAWRSGQANTGELFF. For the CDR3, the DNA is TGTGCCTGGAGAAGCGGACAGGCGAACACCGGGGAGCTGTTTTTT.